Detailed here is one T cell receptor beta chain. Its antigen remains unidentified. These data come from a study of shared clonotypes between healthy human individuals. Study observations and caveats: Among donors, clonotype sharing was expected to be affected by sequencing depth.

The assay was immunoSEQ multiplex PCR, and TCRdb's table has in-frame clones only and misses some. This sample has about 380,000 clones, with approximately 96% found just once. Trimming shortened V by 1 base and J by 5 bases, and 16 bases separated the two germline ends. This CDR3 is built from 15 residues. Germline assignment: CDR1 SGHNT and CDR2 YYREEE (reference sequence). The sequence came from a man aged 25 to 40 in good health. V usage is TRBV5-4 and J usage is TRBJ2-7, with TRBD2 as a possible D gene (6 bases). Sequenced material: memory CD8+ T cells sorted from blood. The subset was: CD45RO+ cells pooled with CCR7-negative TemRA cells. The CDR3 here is CASSLRPGTGDEQYF. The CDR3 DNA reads TGTGCCAGCAGCTTGAGGCCAGGGACGGGAGACGAGCAGTACTTC.